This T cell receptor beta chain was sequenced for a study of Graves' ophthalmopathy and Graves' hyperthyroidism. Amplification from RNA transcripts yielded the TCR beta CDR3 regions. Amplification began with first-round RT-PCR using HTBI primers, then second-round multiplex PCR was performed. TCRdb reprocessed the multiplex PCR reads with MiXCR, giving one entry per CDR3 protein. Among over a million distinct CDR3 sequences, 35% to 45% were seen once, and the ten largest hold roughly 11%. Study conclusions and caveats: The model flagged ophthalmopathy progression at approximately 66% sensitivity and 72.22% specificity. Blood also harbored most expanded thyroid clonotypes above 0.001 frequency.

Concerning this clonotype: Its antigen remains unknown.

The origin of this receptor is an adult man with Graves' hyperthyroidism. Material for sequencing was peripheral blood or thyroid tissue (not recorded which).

CDR3 nucleotides: TGTGCCAGTCAGGACAGGGAGTCGGAGACCCAGTACTTC. Protein product: CASQDRESETQYF. This chain joins TRBV2 and TRBJ2-5, with TRBD1 identical over 8 bases. CDR3 length: 13 amino acids. Germline V gene sequence: CDR1 SNHLY, CDR2 FYNNEI. Losses at the gene ends were 9 bases for V and 5 bases for J; bases not matched to a gene: 8.